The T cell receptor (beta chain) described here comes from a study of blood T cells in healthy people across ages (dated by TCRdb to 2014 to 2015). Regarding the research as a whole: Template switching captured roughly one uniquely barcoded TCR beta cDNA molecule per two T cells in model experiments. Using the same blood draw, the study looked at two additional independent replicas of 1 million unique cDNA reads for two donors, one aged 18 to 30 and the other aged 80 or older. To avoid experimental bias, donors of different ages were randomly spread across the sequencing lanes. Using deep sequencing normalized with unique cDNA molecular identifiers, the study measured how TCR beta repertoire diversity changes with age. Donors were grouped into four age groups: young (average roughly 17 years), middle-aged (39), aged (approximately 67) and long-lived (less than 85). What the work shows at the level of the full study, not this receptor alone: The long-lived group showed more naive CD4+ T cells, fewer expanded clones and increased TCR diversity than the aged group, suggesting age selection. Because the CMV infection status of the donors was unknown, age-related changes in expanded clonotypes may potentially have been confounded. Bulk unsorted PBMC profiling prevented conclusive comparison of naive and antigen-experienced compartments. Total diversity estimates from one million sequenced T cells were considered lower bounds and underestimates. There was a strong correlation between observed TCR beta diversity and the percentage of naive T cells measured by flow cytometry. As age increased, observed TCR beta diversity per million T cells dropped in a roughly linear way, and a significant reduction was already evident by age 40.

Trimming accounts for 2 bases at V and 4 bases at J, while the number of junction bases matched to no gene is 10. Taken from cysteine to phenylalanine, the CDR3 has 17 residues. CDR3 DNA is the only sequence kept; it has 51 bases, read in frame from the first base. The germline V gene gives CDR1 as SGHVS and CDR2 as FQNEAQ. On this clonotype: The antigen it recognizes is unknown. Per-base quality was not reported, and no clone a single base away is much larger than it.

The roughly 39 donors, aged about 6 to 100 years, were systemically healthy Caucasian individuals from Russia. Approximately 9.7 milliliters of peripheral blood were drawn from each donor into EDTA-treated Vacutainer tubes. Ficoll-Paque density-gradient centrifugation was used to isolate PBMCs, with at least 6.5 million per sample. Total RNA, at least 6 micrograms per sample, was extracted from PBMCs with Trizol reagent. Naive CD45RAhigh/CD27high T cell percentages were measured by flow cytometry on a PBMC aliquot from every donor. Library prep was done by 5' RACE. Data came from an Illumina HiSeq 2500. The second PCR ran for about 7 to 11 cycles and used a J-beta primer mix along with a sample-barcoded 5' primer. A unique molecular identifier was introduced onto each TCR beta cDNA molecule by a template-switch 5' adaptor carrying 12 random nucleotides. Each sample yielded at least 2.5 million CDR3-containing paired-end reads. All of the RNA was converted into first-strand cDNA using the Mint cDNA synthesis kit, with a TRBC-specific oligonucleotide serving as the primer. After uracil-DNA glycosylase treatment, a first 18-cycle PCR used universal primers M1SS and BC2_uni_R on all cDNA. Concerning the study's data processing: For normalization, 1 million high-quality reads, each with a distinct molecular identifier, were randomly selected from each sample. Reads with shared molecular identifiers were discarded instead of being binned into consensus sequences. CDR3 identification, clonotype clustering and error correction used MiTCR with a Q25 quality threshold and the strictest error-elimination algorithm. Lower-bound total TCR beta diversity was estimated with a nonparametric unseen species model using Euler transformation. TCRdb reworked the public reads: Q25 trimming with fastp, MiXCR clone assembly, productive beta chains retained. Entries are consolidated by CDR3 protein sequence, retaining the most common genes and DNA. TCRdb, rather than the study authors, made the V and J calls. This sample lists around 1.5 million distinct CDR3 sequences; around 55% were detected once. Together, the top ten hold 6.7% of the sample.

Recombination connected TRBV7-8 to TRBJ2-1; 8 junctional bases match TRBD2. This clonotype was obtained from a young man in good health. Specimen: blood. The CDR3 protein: CASSLQGSGSGYNEQFF. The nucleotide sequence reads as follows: TGTGCCAGCAGCTTACAGGGCAGCGGGAGCGGGTACAATGAGCAGTTCTTC.